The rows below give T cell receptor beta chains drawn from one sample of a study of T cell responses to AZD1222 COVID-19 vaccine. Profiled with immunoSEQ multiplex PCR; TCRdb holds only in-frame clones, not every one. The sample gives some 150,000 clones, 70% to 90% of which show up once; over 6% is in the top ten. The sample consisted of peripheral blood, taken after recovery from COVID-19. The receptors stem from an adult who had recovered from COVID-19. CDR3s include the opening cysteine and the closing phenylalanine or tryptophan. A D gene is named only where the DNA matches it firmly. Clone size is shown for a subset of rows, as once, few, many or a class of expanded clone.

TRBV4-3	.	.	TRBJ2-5	CASSASGGVRETQYF	TGCGCCAGCAGCGCCTCGGGCGGGGTGAGAGAGACCCAGTACTTC
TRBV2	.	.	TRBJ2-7	CASSGDLGSSYEQYF	TGTGCCAGCAGTGGAGATCTAGGCAGCTCCTACGAGCAGTACTTC
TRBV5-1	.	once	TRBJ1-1	CASSLDPGKNTEAFF	TGCGCCAGCAGCTTGGATCCGGGAAAGAACACTGAAGCTTTCTTT
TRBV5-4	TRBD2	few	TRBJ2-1	CASSNSGGAYNEQFF	TGTGCCAGCAGCAATAGCGGGGGGGCCTACAATGAGCAGTTCTTC
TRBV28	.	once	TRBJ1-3	CASSAPGTGNTIYF	TGTGCCAGCAGTGCCCCAGGGACTGGAAACACCATATATTTT
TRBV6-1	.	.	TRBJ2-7	CASSERRPYYEQYF	TGTGCCAGCAGTGAAAGGAGACCATACTACGAGCAGTACTTC
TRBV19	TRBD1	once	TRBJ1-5	CASSIGDRVSPQHF	TGTGCCAGTAGTATTGGGGACAGGGTATCGCCCCAGCATTTT
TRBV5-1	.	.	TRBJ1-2	CASSPTGTPNYGYTF	TGCGCCAGCAGCCCCACCGGGACACCGAACTATGGCTACACCTTC
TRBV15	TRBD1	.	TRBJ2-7	CATSRGRTGYEQYF	TGTGCCACCAGCAGAGGTCGGACAGGGTACGAGCAGTACTTC
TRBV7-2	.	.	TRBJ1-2	CASSLVSGQTNYGYTF	TGTGCCAGCAGCTTAGTGTCGGGGCAAACTAACTATGGCTACACCTTC
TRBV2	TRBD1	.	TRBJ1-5	CASSEEGQGNQPQHF	TGTGCCAGCAGTGAAGAGGGACAGGGGAATCAGCCCCAGCATTTT
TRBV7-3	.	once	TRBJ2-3	CASSLAGGTDTQYF	TGTGCCAGCAGCCTTGCTGGGGGAACAGATACGCAGTATTTT
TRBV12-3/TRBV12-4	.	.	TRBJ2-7	CASSSHYEQYF	TGTGCCAGCAGCTCACACTACGAGCAGTACTTC
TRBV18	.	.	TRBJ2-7	CASSQLQGDEQYF	TGTGCCAGCTCACAATTACAGGGCGACGAGCAGTACTTC
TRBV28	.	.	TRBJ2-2	CASGSSARGSGELFF	TGTGCCAGTGGGTCATCGGCGAGGGGTTCCGGGGAGCTGTTTTTT
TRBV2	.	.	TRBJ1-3	CASSERGRDSGNTIYF	TGTGCCAGCAGTGAAAGGGGACGGGACTCTGGAAACACCATATATTTT
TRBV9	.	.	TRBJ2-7	CASSPGEGYEQYF	TGTGCCAGCAGCCCGGGGGAAGGGTACGAGCAGTACTTC
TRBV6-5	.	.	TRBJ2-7	CASSPESEASEQYF	TGTGCCAGCAGCCCGGAAAGTGAGGCTTCCGAGCAGTACTTC
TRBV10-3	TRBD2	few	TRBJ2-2	CAISESARGGLNTGELFF	TGTGCCATCAGTGAGTCGGCGCGGGGGGGCCTGAACACCGGGGAGCTGTTTTTT
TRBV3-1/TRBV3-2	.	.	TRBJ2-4	CASSQGPGKKNIQYF	TGTGCCAGCAGCCAAGGACCCGGGAAGAAAAACATTCAGTACTTC
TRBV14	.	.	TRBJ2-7	CASSPGEEWKDEQYF	TGTGCCAGCAGCCCAGGGGAGGAGTGGAAGGACGAGCAGTACTTC
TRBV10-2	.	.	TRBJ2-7	CASRAGMGAGEQYF	TGCGCCAGCAGGGCGGGGATGGGGGCAGGGGAGCAGTACTTC
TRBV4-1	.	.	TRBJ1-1	CASSLQGLTEAFF	TGCGCCAGCAGCCTACAGGGTTTAACCGAAGCTTTCTTT
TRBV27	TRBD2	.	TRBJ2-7	CASSPRGSGVSYEQYF	TGTGCCAGCAGTCCTCGGGGTAGCGGGGTCTCCTACGAGCAGTACTTC
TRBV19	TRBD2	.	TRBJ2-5	CASSMSSGGAGETQYF	TGTGCCAGTAGTATGTCGAGCGGGGGGGCCGGAGAGACCCAGTACTTC
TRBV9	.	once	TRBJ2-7	CASSSRDSFLYEQYF	TGTGCCAGCAGCTCTCGGGACTCCTTTCTCTACGAGCAGTACTTC
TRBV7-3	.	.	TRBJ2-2	CASSLSPGNTGELFF	TGTGCCAGCAGCTTATCCCCAGGAAACACCGGGGAGCTGTTTTTT
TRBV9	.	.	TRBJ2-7	CASSVAAGISYEQYF	TGTGCCAGCAGCGTAGCGGCAGGGATCTCCTACGAGCAGTACTTC
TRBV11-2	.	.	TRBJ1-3	CASSLSDADSGNTIYF	TGTGCCAGCAGCTTATCGGACGCCGACTCTGGAAACACCATATATTTT
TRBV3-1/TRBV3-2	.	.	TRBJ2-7	CASSLRYSTYEQYF	TGTGCCAGCAGCCTACGTTACTCGACCTACGAGCAGTACTTC
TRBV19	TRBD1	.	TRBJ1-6	CASSADRVNSPLHF	TGTGCCAGTAGTGCGGACAGGGTTAATTCACCCCTCCACTTT
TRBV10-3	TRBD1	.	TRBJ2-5	CAIRYPGGNETQYF	TGTGCCATCAGGTACCCAGGGGGCAATGAGACCCAGTACTTC
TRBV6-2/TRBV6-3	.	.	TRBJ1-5	CASSYINSNQPQHF	TGTGCCAGCAGTTACATTAATAGCAATCAGCCCCAGCATTTT
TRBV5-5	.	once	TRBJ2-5	CASSLALETQYF	TGTGCCAGCAGCTTGGCCCTAGAGACCCAGTACTTC
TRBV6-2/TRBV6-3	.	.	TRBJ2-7	CASSYQGPKGVFYEQYF	TGTGCCAGCAGTTATCAAGGCCCCAAGGGAGTTTTTTACGAGCAGTACTTC
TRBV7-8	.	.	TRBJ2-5	CASSPNRAQYF	TGTGCCAGCAGCCCTAACAGGGCCCAGTACTTC
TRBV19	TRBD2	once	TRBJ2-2	CASKRGAATGELFF	TGTGCCAGTAAGCGGGGGGCAGCGACCGGGGAGCTGTTTTTT
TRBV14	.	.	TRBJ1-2	CASSADRNYGYTF	TGTGCCAGCAGCGCCGACAGGAACTATGGCTACACCTTC
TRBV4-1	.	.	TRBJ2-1	CASSRIAVSSYNEQFF	TGCGCCAGCAGCCGAATAGCGGTCAGCTCCTACAATGAGCAGTTCTTC
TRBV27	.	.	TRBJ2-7	CASSLGRGGAYEQYF	TGTGCCAGCAGCCTAGGGCGGGGCGGGGCTTACGAGCAGTACTTC
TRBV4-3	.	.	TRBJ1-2	CASSQEVGYFYTF	TGCGCCAGCAGCCAAGAAGTCGGGTACTTTTACACCTTC
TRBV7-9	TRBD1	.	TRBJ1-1	CASISSEQGTEAFF	TGTGCCAGCATTTCCAGTGAACAGGGGACTGAAGCTTTCTTT
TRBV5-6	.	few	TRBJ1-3	CASSSFSVIYF	TGTGCCAGCAGTTCCTTTTCGGTTATATATTTT
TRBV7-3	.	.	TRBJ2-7	CASSPGGPSYEQYF	TGTGCCAGCAGCCCCGGGGGACCTTCCTACGAGCAGTACTTC
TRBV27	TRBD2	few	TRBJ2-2	CASTLRTSGSGDTGELFF	TGTGCCAGCACTTTGAGGACTAGCGGGAGTGGTGACACCGGGGAGCTGTTTTTT
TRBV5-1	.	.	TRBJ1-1	CASSQQSYTEAFF	TGCGCCAGCAGCCAACAGTCGTACACTGAAGCTTTCTTT
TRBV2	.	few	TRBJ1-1	CASSEVGLYTEAFF	TGTGCCAGCAGTGAAGTGGGCCTTTACACTGAAGCTTTCTTT
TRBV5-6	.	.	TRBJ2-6	CASSFTVDASGANVLTF	TGTGCCAGCAGCTTTACAGTGGATGCCTCTGGGGCCAACGTCCTGACTTTC
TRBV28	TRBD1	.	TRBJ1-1	CASSLVGGTGGFFRNRRTEAFF	TGTGCCAGCAGTTTAGTTGGCGGGACAGGGGGCTTCTTTAGAAATAGGAGAACTGAAGCTTTCTTT
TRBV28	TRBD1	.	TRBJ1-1	CASSGQGRTEAFF	TGTGCCAGTAGCGGACAGGGGAGGACTGAAGCTTTCTTT
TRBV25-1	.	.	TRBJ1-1	CASSKLGDTEAFF	TGTGCCAGCAGCAAACTGGGGGACACTGAAGCTTTCTTT